This T cell receptor beta chain stems from a study of regulatory and conventional T cells in RAG deficiency. Study results and caveats: Shannon entropy was markedly lower and Simpson indices higher in RAG-deficient patients than control T-cell subsets. Shorter CDR3s in all patient subsets; >75% Treg-Tconv overlap in Omenn. Omenn syndrome and CID/AS patients had 80 to 100-fold fewer unique Treg TCR beta sequences, versus around 10-fold elsewhere.

In the case of this clone: The antigen is undetermined.

With 7 bases removed from V and 5 bases from J, the gap between germline ends came to 12 bases. The CDR3 covers 12 residues. CDR1 MNHEY and CDR2 SVGAGI come from the germline V gene. Assay: immunoSEQ multiplex PCR; the TCRdb copy retains only in-frame clones and omits some. The table shows about 30,000 clones, with around 90% occurring only once. The data also belong to a second study, concerning regulatory T cells. That report notes: The PCR used 52 TRBV and 13 TRBJ primers. In patients, unique TRB V-J pairs were restricted and V/J usage skewed, especially in Tregs.

The sample comprised CD8+ T cells sorted from blood. The receptor was derived from a human donor in good health. The chain recombines TRBV6-5 with TRBJ2-7; D possibly matches TRBD1 or TRBD2 (5 bases each). The CDR3 sequence is CASTDVGDEQYF. DNA for the CDR3: TGTGCCAGCACCGACGTGGGGGACGAGCAGTACTTC.